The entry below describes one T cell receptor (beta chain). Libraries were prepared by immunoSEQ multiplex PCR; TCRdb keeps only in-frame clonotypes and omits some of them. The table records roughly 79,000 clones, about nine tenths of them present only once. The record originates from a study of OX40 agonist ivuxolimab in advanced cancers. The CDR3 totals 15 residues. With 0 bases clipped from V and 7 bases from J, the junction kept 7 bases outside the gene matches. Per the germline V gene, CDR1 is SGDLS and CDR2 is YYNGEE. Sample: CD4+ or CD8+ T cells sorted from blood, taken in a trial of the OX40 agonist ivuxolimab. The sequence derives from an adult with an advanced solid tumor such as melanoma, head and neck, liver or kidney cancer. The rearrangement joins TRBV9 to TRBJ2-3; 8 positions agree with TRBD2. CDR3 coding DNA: TGTGCCAGCAGCGTAGGCGGGACTAGTCTCCATACGCAGTATTTT. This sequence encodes CASSVGGTSLHTQYF.